This T cell receptor beta chain was sequenced during a study of patients and donors after allogeneic stem cell transplantation. In TCRdb, the RT-PCR reads were re-called with MiXCR into one record per CDR3 protein. This table holds roughly 230,000 distinct CDR3 sequences, roughly 15% found once. The V and J ends lost 7 bases and 6 bases respectively, with 20 bases between them. This CDR3 is built from 15 residues. This clonotype was observed a handful of times. The receptor was isolated from a human donor who was either an allogeneic HSCT recipient or a stem cell or donor lymphocyte infusion donor (not recorded which). It is not recorded whose cells these are; they may come from a transplant donor. The specimen was blood, either unsorted or a sorted T cell fraction (not recorded which). The rearrangement joins TRBV12-3 or TRBV12-4 to TRBJ2-3; D remains unclear. CDR3 residues: CASTPVGRTGDTQYF. CDR3 DNA: TGTGCCAGCACCCCGGTCGGGCGGACGGGCGATACGCAGTATTTT.